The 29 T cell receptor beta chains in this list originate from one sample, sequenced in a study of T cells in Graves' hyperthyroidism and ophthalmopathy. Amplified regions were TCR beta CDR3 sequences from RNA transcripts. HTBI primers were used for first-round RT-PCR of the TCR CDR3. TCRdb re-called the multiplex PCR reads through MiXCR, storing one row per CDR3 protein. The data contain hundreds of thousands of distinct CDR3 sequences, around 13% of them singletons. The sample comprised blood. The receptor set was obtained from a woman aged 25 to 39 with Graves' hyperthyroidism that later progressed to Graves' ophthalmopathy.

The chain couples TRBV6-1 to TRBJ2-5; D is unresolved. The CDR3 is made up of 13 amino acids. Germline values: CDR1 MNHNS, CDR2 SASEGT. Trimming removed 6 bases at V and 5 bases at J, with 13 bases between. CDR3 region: CASRVYPQETQYF. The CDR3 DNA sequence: TGTGCCAGCAGAGTCTACCCCCAGGAGACCCAGTACTTC.

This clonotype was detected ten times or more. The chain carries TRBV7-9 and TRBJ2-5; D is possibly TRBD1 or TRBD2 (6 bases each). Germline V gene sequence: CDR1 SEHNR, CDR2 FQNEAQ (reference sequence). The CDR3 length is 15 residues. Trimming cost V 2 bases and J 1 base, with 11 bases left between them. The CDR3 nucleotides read TGTGCCAGCAGCTTAAGGAGGGGGGCCCAAGAGACCCAGTACTTC. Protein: CASSLRRGAQETQYF.

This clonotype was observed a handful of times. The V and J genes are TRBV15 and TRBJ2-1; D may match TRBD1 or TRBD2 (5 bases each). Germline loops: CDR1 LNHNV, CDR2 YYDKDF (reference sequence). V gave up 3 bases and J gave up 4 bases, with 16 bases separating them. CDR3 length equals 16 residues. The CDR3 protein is CATSRGELLAYNEQFF. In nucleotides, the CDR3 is TGTGCCACCAGCAGGGGGGAGCTCCTGGCATACAATGAGCAGTTCTTC.

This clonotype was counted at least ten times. CDR3 sequence (DNA): TGTGCCAGCATTGCCGAGGCGGCTAGCGGATACAATGAGCAGTTCTTC. As protein: CASIAEAASGYNEQFF. This chain uses TRBV2 with TRBJ2-1; 7 nucleotides match TRBD2. The germline V gene encodes CDR1 SNHLY and CDR2 FYNNEI. The CDR3 covers 16 residues. V was pared by 7 bases and J by 4 bases, with 13 bases of the junction left unmatched. Full variable domain (outside the CDR3, taken from reference TRBV2 and TRBJ2-1): EPEVTQTPSHQVTQMGQEVILRCVPISNHLYFYWYRQILGQKVEFLVSFYNNEISEKSEIFDDQFSVERPDGSNFTLKIRSTKLEDSAMYFCASIAEAASGYNEQFFGPGTRLTVL.

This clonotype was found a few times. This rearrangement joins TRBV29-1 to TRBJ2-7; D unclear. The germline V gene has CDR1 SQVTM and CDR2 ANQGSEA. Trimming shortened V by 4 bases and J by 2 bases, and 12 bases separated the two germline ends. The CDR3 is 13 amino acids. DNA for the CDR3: TGCAGCGTTGGATCAGCCTTAACCTACGAGCAGTACTTC. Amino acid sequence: CSVGSALTYEQYF.

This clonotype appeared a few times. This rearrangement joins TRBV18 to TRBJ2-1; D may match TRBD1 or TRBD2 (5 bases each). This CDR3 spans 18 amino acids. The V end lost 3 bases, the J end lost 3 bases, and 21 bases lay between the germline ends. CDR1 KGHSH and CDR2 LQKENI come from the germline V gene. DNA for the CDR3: TGTGCCAGCTCACCCCAGATGGGGGATCCCAACTTCTACAATGAGCAGTTCTTC. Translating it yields CASSPQMGDPNFYNEQFF. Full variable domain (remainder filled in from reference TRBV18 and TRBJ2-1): NAGVMQNPRHLVRRRGQEARLRCSPMKGHSHVYWYRQLPEEGLKFMVYLQKENIIDESGMPKERFSAEFPKEGPSILRIQQVVRGDSAAYFCASSPQMGDPNFYNEQFFGPGTRLTVL.

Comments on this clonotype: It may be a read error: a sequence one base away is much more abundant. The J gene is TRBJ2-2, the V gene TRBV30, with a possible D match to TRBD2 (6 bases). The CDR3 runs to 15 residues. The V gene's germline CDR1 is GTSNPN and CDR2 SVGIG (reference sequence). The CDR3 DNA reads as TGTGCCTGGAGTGGAATAGCGGCGAACACCGTGGAGCTGTTTTTT. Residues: CAWSGIAANTVELFF.

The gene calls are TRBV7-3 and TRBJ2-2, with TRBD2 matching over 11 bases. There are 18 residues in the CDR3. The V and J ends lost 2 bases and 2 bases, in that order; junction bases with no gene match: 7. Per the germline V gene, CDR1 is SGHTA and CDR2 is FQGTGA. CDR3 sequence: CASSLSWTSGHNTGELFF. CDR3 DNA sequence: TGTGCCAGCAGCTTATCCTGGACTAGCGGGCATAACACCGGGGAGCTGTTTTTT.

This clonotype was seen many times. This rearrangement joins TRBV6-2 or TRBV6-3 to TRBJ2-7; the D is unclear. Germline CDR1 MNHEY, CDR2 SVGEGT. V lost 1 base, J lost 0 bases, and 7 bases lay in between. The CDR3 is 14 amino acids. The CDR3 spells CASSYFIASYEQYF. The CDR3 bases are TGTGCCAGCAGTTACTTTATCGCCTCCTACGAGCAGTACTTC.

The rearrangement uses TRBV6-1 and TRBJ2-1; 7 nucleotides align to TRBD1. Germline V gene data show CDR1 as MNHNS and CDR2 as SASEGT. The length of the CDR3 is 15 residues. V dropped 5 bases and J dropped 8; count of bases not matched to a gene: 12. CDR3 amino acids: CASSKQGTSGHEQFF. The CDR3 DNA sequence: TGTGCCAGCAGTAAACAGGGGACGTCTGGTCATGAGCAGTTCTTC.

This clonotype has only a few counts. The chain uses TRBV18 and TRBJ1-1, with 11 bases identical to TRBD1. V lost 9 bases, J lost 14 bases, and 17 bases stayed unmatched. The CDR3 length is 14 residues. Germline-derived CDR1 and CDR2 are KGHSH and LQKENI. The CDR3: CASSPQSDRGLAFF. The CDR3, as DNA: TGTGCCAGTTCGCCCCAGTCGGACAGGGGGCTAGCCTTCTTT.

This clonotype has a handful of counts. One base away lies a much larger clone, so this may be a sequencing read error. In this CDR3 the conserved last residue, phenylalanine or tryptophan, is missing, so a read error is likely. As DNA, the CDR3 is TGTGCCAGCAGTTTCGCCGGGACAGGGGAGACCCAGTACCTC. It codes for CASSFAGTGETQYL. The V gene is TRBV6-9, the J gene TRBJ2-5, with 9 bases aligning to TRBD1. The CDR3 length is 14 residues. The germline CDR1 and CDR2 sequences are MNHGY and SVAAGI. Trimming cost V 4 bases and J 5 bases; bases outside gene matches: 5.

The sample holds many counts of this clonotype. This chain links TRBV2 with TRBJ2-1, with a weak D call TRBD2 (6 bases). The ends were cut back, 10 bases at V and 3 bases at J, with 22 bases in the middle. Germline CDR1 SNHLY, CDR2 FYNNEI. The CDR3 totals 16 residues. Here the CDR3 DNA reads TGTGCCAAAGGGACTCTAGGGCCGTCGGGCTACAATGAGCAGTTCTTC. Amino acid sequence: CAKGTLGPSGYNEQFF.

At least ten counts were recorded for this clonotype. CDR3 region: CASSATGTYGYTF. In nucleotides, the CDR3 is TGTGCCAGCAGCGCGACAGGGACCTATGGCTACACCTTC. The gene calls are TRBV12-3 or TRBV12-4 and TRBJ1-2; 7 positions match TRBD1. The CDR3 has 13 residues. J lost 4 bases, V lost 6 bases, and 5 bases had no gene match.

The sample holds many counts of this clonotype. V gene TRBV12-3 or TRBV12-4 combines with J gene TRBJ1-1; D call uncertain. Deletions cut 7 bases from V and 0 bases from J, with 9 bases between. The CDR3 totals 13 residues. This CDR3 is CASTPQLNTEAFF. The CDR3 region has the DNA TGTGCCAGCACCCCACAGTTGAACACTGAAGCTTTCTTT.

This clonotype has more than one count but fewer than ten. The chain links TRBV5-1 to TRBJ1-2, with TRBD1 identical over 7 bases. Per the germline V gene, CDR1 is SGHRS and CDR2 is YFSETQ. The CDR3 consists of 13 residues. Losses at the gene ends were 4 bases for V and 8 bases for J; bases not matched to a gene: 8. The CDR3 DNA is TGCGCCAGCAGCGTTACAGGGGATAGGGGCTACACCTTC. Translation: CASSVTGDRGYTF. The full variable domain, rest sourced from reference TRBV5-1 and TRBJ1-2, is KAGVTQTPRYLIKTRGQQVTLSCSPISGHRSVSWYQQTPGQGLQFLFEYFSETQRNKGNFPGRFSGRQFSNSRSEMNVSTLELGDSALYLCASSVTGDRGYTFGSGTRLTVV.

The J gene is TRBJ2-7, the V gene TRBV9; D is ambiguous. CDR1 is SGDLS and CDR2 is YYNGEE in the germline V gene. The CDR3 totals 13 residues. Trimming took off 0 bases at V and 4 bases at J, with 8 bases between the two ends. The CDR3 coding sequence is TGTGCCAGCAGCGTAGACGGATGGTACGAGCAGTACTTC. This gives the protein CASSVDGWYEQYF.

CDR3 coding DNA: TGTGCCAGCTCACCGGGACAGTTGAACACCGGGGAGCTGTTTTTT. Encoded protein: CASSPGQLNTGELFF. This chain uses TRBV18 with TRBJ2-2; 7 bases are shared with TRBD1. The CDR3 has 15 amino acids. The germline gives CDR1 KGHSH, CDR2 LQKENI. After removal of 3 bases from V and 1 base from J, the junction contained 2 bases not matched to a gene.

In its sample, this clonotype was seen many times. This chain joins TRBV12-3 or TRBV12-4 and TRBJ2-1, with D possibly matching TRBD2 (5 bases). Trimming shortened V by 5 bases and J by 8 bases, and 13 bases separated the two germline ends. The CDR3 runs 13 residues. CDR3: CASSRLAGDEQFF. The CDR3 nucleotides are TGTGCCAGCAGTAGGCTAGCAGGCGATGAGCAGTTCTTC.

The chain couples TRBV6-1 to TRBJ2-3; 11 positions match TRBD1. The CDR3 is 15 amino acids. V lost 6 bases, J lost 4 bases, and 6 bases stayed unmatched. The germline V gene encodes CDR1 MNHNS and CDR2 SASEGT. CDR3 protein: CASRNRDRGADTQYF. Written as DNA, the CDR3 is TGTGCCAGCAGGAACCGGGACAGGGGGGCAGATACGCAGTATTTT.

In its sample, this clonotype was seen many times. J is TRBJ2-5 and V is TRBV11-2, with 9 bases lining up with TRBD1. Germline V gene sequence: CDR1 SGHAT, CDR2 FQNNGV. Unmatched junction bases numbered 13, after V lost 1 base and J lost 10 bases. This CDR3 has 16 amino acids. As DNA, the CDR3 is TGTGCCAGCAGCTTAGGGAGCCTCGGGACAGGGTTGGTCCAGTACTTC. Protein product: CASSLGSLGTGLVQYF.

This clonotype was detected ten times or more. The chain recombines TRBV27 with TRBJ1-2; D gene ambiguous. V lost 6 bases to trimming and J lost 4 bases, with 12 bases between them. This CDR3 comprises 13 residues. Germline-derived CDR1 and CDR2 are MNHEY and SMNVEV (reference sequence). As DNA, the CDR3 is TGTGCCAGCAGCTCGAGAGAAACCTATGGCTACACCTTC. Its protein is CASSSRETYGYTF.

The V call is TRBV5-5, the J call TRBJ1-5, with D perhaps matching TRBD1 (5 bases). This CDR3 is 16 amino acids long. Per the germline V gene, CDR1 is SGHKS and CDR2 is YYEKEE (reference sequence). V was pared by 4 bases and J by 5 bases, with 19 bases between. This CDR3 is CASSGEAPGEYQPQHF. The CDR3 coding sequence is TGTGCCAGCAGCGGGGAAGCGCCGGGGGAATATCAGCCCCAGCATTTT. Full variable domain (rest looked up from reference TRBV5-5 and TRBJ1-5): DAGVTQSPTHLIKTRGQQVTLRCSPISGHKSVSWYQQVLGQGPQFIFQYYEKEERGRGNFPDRFSARQFPNYSSELNVNALLLGDSALYLCASSGEAPGEYQPQHFGDGTRLSIL.

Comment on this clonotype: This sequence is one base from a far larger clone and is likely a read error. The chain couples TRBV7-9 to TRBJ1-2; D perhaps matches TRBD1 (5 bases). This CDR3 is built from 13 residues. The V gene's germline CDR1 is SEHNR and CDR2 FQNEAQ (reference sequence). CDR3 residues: CANSFDSNYGYTF. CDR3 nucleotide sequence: TGTGCCAACAGCTTTGACAGTAACTATGGCTACACCTTC.

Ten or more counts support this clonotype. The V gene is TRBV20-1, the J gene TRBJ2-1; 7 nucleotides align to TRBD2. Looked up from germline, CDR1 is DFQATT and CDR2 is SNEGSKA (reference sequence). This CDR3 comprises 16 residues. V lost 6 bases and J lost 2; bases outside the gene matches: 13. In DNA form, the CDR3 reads TGCAGTGCCACGACTGGAAGCGGGACCCCCTACAATGAGCAGTTCTTC. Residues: CSATTGSGTPYNEQFF.

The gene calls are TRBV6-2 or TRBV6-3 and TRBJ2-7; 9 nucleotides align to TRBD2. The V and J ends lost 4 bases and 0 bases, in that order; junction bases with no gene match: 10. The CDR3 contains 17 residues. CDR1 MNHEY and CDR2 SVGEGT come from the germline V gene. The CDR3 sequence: CASSSGLLAGPSYEQYF. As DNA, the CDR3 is TGTGCCAGCAGTTCGGGCCTTCTAGCGGGGCCCTCCTACGAGCAGTACTTC.

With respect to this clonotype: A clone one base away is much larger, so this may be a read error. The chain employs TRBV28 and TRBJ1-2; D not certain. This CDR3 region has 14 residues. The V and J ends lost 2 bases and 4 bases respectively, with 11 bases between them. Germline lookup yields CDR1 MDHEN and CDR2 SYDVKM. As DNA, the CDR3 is TGTGCCAGCAGTTTAGAAGGGTGCGGCTATGGCTACACCTTC. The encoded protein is CASSLEGCGYGYTF.

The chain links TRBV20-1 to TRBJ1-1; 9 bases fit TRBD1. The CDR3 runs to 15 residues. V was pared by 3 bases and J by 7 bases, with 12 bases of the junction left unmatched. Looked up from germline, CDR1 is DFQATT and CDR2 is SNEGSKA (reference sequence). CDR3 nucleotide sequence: TGCAGTGCTAGGGGGATCGAGACAGGGGGTATTGAAGCTTTCTTT. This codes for CSARGIETGGIEAFF.

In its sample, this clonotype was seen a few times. The CDR3 region has the DNA TGTGCCAGCAGCTCTCACCGACTCCCAAGGTATGCAGTTGGGAGCACTGAAGCTTTCTTT. Translated, it gives CASSSHRLPRYAVGSTEAFF. V gene TRBV2 combines with J gene TRBJ1-1; D uncertain. Between the trimmed V and J ends, which lost 6 bases and 4 bases, there was a span of 33 bases. Per germline, CDR1 SNHLY and CDR2 FYNNEI. The CDR3 loop spans 20 amino acids.